The entry below gives a single TCR beta chain sequence along with its context. Its antigen has not been determined. No clone much larger than this one lies a single base away; base qualities are absent. The immunoSEQ hsTCRB kit was used to amplify TCR beta chains from the genomic DNA. TCR beta libraries were sequenced on an Illumina MiSeq instrument by the immunoSEQ service. As for the authors' bioinformatics: The immunoSEQ Analyzer was used to analyze the repertoire data. This immuneACCESS table, as held by TCRdb, lists in-frame sequences with V and J called but not all clones. Of the missing ones, under half trace to an unresolved V gene in checked studies; the others have no known cause. V and J calls and clone size are copied from that table; D and trimming were computed from the DNA. A total of more than 65,000 clones appear in this sample, roughly 90% of them only once. The biggest ten clones account for over 4.5% of the sample.

Vitiligo was considered stable when no change in lesions had been observed over the previous 6 months. Stable patients also had to lack confetti depigmentation, a clinical sign of active vitiligo. Patients who had been treated within the previous three months were excluded. Ficoll density gradient centrifugation was used to isolate PBMCs from heparinized blood, after which the PBMCs were flash-frozen. The data originate from a study of resident and recirculating memory T cells in vitiligo (dated by TCRdb to 2017 to 2018). Regarding the study in general: For TCR beta sequencing, epidermis was obtained by shave biopsy from two lesional and two nonlesional sites, and PBMCs were also collected, from each of a few stable vitiligo patients. Right before genomic DNA was extracted using the Qiagen DNeasy Blood & Tissue Kit, the samples were homogenized with no cell sorting step. The human TCR beta sequencing tested whether specific clones in lesional vitiligo skin differed from clones in nonlesional skin and blood. The full study reports these points: No unique dominant TCR clone was detected, and clonality varied among vitiligo lesions. Mechanistic studies in the future are needed to assess how much the detected T cell clones and the human Trm pools versus Tcm pools each contribute. TCR sequences were not conserved across biopsy sites or patients, suggesting that different T cell clones infiltrate different lesions, described as private specificity. Even within a single patient, overlap and correlation analysis found no significant repertoire overlap between any biopsies apart from each lesion compared with itself.

The CDR3 spans 15 residues, from the cysteine through the phenylalanine. The only DNA kept is the CDR3, 45 bases in frame from the first base. CDR1 and CDR2 are drawn from the germline V gene: SGHTA, FQGNSA. V and J are truncated by 1 base and 2 bases respectively, leaving an intervening sequence of 11 bases. The sequence is built from TRBV7-2 and TRBJ1-2; D gene: possibly TRBD1, on 5 matching bases. The sample comprised blood. The origin of this receptor is a male donor with vitiligo. The sequence in DNA is TGTGCCAGCAGCTTAGGGACGGACAACAACTATGGCTACACCTTC. The resulting protein is CASSLGTDNNYGYTF.